Listed below are T cell receptor beta chains from one sample, sequenced in a study of T cell repertoires in ileal Crohn's disease. Profiling relied on immunoSEQ multiplex PCR, and the TCRdb table lists in-frame clones only, not all of them. The profile shows over a thousand clones, around four fifths of them singletons. Sequenced input: ileal tissue. Source of these receptors: an adult with Crohn's disease. CDR3s leave out the opening cysteine and the closing phenylalanine or tryptophan. The D gene is left open where the match is weak. Some rows have no size entry. The others give once, few or many, or a class for an expanded clone.

clone_size: .
d_call: .
v_call: TRBV2
cdr3_aa: ASSRDSNQPQH

clone_size: few
d_call: .
v_call: TRBV21-1
cdr3_aa: ASSKWHYEQY

clone_size: .
d_call: .
v_call: TRBV11-2
cdr3_aa: ASSPPNRVLSGNTIY

clone_size: .
d_call: .
v_call: TRBV7-8
cdr3_aa: ASRGGSYNSPLH

clone_size: hyperexpanded
d_call: TRBD1
v_call: TRBV2
cdr3_aa: ASSDNRGQNTEAF

clone_size: .
d_call: TRBD1
v_call: TRBV7-8
cdr3_aa: ASGRGQGEKLF

clone_size: .
d_call: .
v_call: TRBV7-9
cdr3_aa: ASSLTEQLNIQY

clone_size: once
d_call: TRBD2
v_call: TRBV6-4
cdr3_aa: ASSVSGGNNDEQF

clone_size: .
d_call: .
v_call: TRBV14
cdr3_aa: ASSQGLAYTQY

clone_size: .
d_call: TRBD1
v_call: TRBV25-1
cdr3_aa: ASVSPTGSSSYNEQF

clone_size: .
d_call: .
v_call: TRBV6-6
cdr3_aa: ASPRPDRTDYNEQF

clone_size: .
d_call: .
v_call: TRBV5-6
cdr3_aa: ASSLFGGANEKLF

clone_size: once
d_call: .
v_call: TRBV27
cdr3_aa: ASSNREGGNTIY

clone_size: .
d_call: TRBD1
v_call: TRBV6-5
cdr3_aa: ASSLDRGLDEQF

clone_size: .
d_call: TRBD1
v_call: TRBV7-6
cdr3_aa: ASSARQGSTGELF

clone_size: .
d_call: TRBD1
v_call: TRBV28
cdr3_aa: ASSEQGVIGQPQH

clone_size: .
d_call: .
v_call: TRBV7-7
cdr3_aa: ASSPGLSTDTQY

clone_size: .
d_call: TRBD1
v_call: TRBV5-4
cdr3_aa: ASSRGDRGDEQY

clone_size: once
d_call: .
v_call: TRBV6-1
cdr3_aa: ASLGQRALDGGYT

clone_size: .
d_call: .
v_call: TRBV20-1
cdr3_aa: SVGEDTEAF

clone_size: once
d_call: .
v_call: TRBV28
cdr3_aa: ASSARQEKLF

clone_size: .
d_call: TRBD1
v_call: TRBV7-9
cdr3_aa: ASSPQGGDNEQF

clone_size: .
d_call: TRBD1
v_call: TRBV28
cdr3_aa: ASSLGAGGVYGYT

clone_size: .
d_call: TRBD1
v_call: TRBV5-5
cdr3_aa: ASSPGTGDSWTEAF

clone_size: .
d_call: .
v_call: TRBV29-1
cdr3_aa: SVETGRSGANVLT

clone_size: .
d_call: TRBD2
v_call: TRBV7-8
cdr3_aa: ASSLVTSGGVYEQY

clone_size: few
d_call: .
v_call: TRBV5-8
cdr3_aa: ASSLGSGMKSYGYT

clone_size: .
d_call: TRBD1
v_call: TRBV10-3
cdr3_aa: AITTGSTTEAF

clone_size: few
d_call: TRBD2
v_call: TRBV28
cdr3_aa: ASSRTSGANTGELF

clone_size: .
d_call: TRBD2
v_call: TRBV29-1
cdr3_aa: SVERGLEDEQY

clone_size: .
d_call: .
v_call: TRBV10-3
cdr3_aa: AISESKGAGANVLT

clone_size: .
d_call: .
v_call: TRBV5-5
cdr3_aa: ASSLTGSYNEQF

clone_size: .
d_call: TRBD1
v_call: TRBV6-5
cdr3_aa: ASSLQGASYNEQF

clone_size: once
d_call: .
v_call: TRBV7-9
cdr3_aa: ASTLGRGSRTQY

clone_size: .
d_call: TRBD1
v_call: TRBV25-1
cdr3_aa: ASSEGGGQGVNQPQH

clone_size: .
d_call: .
v_call: TRBV7-9
cdr3_aa: ASSFQVSYEQY

clone_size: .
d_call: TRBD2
v_call: TRBV5-4
cdr3_aa: ASSHGTSGDTQY

clone_size: few
d_call: .
v_call: TRBV5-5
cdr3_aa: ASSRPWSPRGDSPLH

clone_size: .
d_call: .
v_call: TRBV5-1
cdr3_aa: ASSLDLGGTYEQY